This entry concerns a single T cell receptor beta chain. The antigen is undetermined. A much bigger clone sits one base away, suggesting this may be a read error. TCRdb re-derived calls from the 5' RACE reads in MiXCR, one entry per CDR3 protein. Altogether 200,000 to 300,000 distinct CDR3 sequences are present, 6.7% being singletons, with the ten largest covering about 0.95%. The sample is drawn from a study of T cells after yellow fever vaccination. As for the study in general: Those fractions that held only low numbers of cells were prepared using the SMART-Seq v4 Ultra Low Input RNA kit.

CDR3 length equals 14 residues. The V segment lost 4 bases and the J segment 3 bases; nucleotides outside the gene matches: 3. Germline CDR1 is SGHRS and CDR2 is YFSETQ. General study results and limits: The bulk population could contribute abundant contaminating clonotypes to FACS-sorted repertoires. The study re-detected most primary-vaccination clones after the booster (96% CD4, roughly 90% CD8).

This clonotype was obtained from a man aged 25-45 years who received the YFV17D yellow fever vaccine. This sequence joins TRBV5-1 and TRBJ2-5; 10 positions agree with TRBD1. The sequenced sample was CD4+ T cells sorted from PBMCs, obtained on the day of the yellow fever booster vaccination. CDR3 sequence reads: CASSMGQGKETQYF. DNA of the CDR3: TGCGCCAGCAGCATGGGACAGGGGAAAGAGACCCAGTACTTC. Combining the CDR3 with reference TRBV5-1 and TRBJ2-5 gives the whole variable domain KAGVTQTPRYLIKTRGQQVTLSCSPISGHRSVSWYQQTPGQGLQFLFEYFSETQRNKGNFPGRFSGRQFSNSRSEMNVSTLELGDSALYLCASSMGQGKETQYFGPGTRLLVL.